Below are 27 T cell receptor beta chains sequenced from a single sample in a study of control samples from healthy donors and cancer patients. Sequencing used immunoSEQ multiplex PCR; TCRdb keeps in-frame clones, though not all of them. The data hold around 120,000 clones, with more than 85% observed a single time. The sample taken for sequencing was blood. These receptors were collected from a woman in her late teens or twenties in good health.

V and J are TRBV4-3 and TRBJ1-1; D unclear. The germline V and J ends were trimmed by 0 bases and 0 bases, with 8 bases remaining between them. In germline, CDR1 is LGHNA, CDR2 YSLEER. CDR3 size: 15 residues. The CDR3 sequence: CASSQEAHMNTEAFF. CDR3 in DNA: TGCGCCAGCAGCCAAGAGGCACATATGAACACTGAAGCTTTCTTT.

The V call is TRBV4-3, the J call TRBJ1-2; D is possibly TRBD1 (6 bases). This CDR3 has 14 residues. Deletions cut 3 bases from V and 3 bases from J, with 11 bases between. Germline V gene lookup returns CDR1 LGHNA and CDR2 YSLEER. DNA for the CDR3: TGCGCCAGCAGCCAGGGAAGGGGGTACTATGGCTACACCTTC. Protein product: CASSQGRGYYGYTF.

This sequence joins TRBV28 and TRBJ2-4; 11 bases line up with TRBD2. With V trimmed by 5 bases and J by 7 bases, 4 bases remained unmatched. The CDR3 consists of 14 residues. The germline gives CDR1 MDHEN, CDR2 SYDVKM. The CDR3 loop reads CASSTRTSGNIQYF. For the CDR3, the DNA is TGTGCCAGCAGTACCCGGACTAGCGGGAACATTCAGTACTTC.

This clone was recorded only once. The chain has TRBV9 and TRBJ2-3, with unresolved D. CDR1 SGDLS and CDR2 YYNGEE come from the germline V gene. The length of the CDR3 is 13 residues. The V and J ends lost 2 bases and 2 bases respectively, with 6 bases between them. DNA of the CDR3: TGTGCCAGCAGCGTCCTGACCACAGATACGCAGTATTTT. This gives the protein CASSVLTTDTQYF.

The rearrangement uses TRBV28 and TRBJ2-5; D call uncertain. The CDR3 runs 12 residues. The germline V and J ends were trimmed by 5 bases and 1 base, with 5 bases remaining between them. CDR1 is MDHEN and CDR2 is SYDVKM in the germline V gene. The DNA for the CDR3 is TGTGCCAGCAGTCGGACCCAAGAGACCCAGTACTTC. Its protein product is CASSRTQETQYF.

The chain couples TRBV19 to TRBJ1-1; TRBD1 agrees at 9 bases. Unmatched junction bases numbered 7, after V lost 0 bases and J lost 5 bases. The CDR3 runs 16 residues. The germline V gene has CDR1 LNHDA and CDR2 SQIVND (reference sequence). CDR3 loop: CASSIDTGQGRTEAFF. DNA for the CDR3: TGTGCCAGTAGTATAGATACGGGACAGGGTAGGACTGAAGCTTTCTTT.

V is TRBV19 and J is TRBJ2-2; no reliable D call. CDR1 is LNHDA, CDR2 SQIVND, per germline (reference sequence). The CDR3 length is 18 residues. V lost 3 bases and J lost 2, with 19 bases in between. CDR3 loop: CASSISPWQYENTGELFF. The CDR3 region has the DNA TGTGCCAGTAGTATCTCCCCTTGGCAGTATGAAAACACCGGGGAGCTGTTTTTT.

The V call is TRBV30, the J call TRBJ1-2, with a weak D call TRBD1 (5 bases). The germline V gene has CDR1 GTSNPN and CDR2 SVGIG (reference sequence). The CDR3 has 13 residues. V was cut by 5 bases and J by 4 bases, with 14 bases left in between. The CDR3 spells CAWAKGPIYGYTF. DNA for the CDR3: TGTGCCTGGGCCAAGGGACCTATCTATGGCTACACCTTC.

This sequence joins TRBV20-1 and TRBJ1-2; tentative D call: TRBD1 (5 bases). The CDR3 extends over 13 amino acids. V lost 3 bases, J lost 7 bases, and 15 bases lay in between. Germline V gene data show CDR1 as DFQATT and CDR2 as SNEGSKA (reference sequence). The CDR3 DNA reads TGCAGTGCTAGTCCGGCAGGGCGGGCTGGCTACACCTTC. It yields the protein CSASPAGRAGYTF.

The J gene is TRBJ1-1, the V gene TRBV29-1; D is ambiguous. This CDR3 region has 12 residues. CDR1 and CDR2 (germline): SQVTM, ANQGSEA. CDR3 in amino acids: CTISSPPGEAFF. DNA of the CDR3: TGCACCATATCTTCCCCTCCAGGAGAAGCTTTCTTT.

The rearrangement uses TRBV29-1 and TRBJ2-1; 9 positions agree with TRBD2. The germline CDR1 and CDR2 sequences are SQVTM and ANQGSEA. V was clipped by 5 bases and J by 0 bases; unmatched bases: 5. The CDR3 is 15 residues long. The CDR3 region is CSVRASGTSYNEQFF. CDR3 DNA sequence: TGCAGCGTTCGGGCTAGCGGGACCTCCTACAATGAGCAGTTCTTC.

The gene calls are TRBV21-1 and TRBJ2-7; the table's TRBD2 call for D was not verified on the DNA. TRBV21-1 is recorded as a pseudogene. This CDR3 is built from 12 residues. The CDR3 coding sequence is TGTGCCAGCAGTACGTTCGGCTACGAGCAGTACTTC. Its translation is CASSTFGYEQYF.

The rearrangement links TRBV28 to TRBJ2-6; 8 bases map to TRBD1. Trimming at V came to 6 bases and at J to 4 bases, leaving 5 bases not matched to a gene. The CDR3 extends over 15 amino acids. Germline V gene data show CDR1 as MDHEN and CDR2 as SYDVKM. Here the CDR3 DNA reads TGTGCCAGCAGAGAGGACAGGGCAGGGGCCAACGTCCTGACTTTC. Protein product: CASREDRAGANVLTF.

This chain uses TRBV6-2 or TRBV6-3 with TRBJ1-1; tentative D call: TRBD1 (5 bases). The CDR3 extends over 16 amino acids. V lost 2 bases and J lost 0, with 13 bases in between. Germline V gene data show CDR1 as MNHEY and CDR2 as SVGEGT. CDR3 sequence reads: CASSYGATVLNTEAFF. Here the CDR3 DNA reads TGTGCCAGCAGTTACGGGGCGACAGTTCTGAACACTGAAGCTTTCTTT.

This clone showed up just a few times. V usage is TRBV28 and J usage is TRBJ1-4; no clear D gene. With 7 bases removed from V and 5 bases from J, the gap between germline ends came to 11 bases. Per germline, CDR1 MDHEN and CDR2 SYDVKM. The CDR3 has 13 residues. This CDR3 reads CASKRRVNEKLFF. In DNA form, the CDR3 reads TGTGCCAGCAAGCGCAGAGTGAATGAAAAACTGTTTTTT.

The chain links TRBV5-4 to TRBJ1-3, with 7 bases that match TRBD1. The CDR3 contains 14 residues. CDR1 is SGHNT, CDR2 YYREEE, per germline (reference sequence). Trimming took 3 bases from V and 6 from J; bases not matched to a gene: 6. The CDR3 loop reads CASSSQTGKNTIYF. The CDR3 DNA is TGTGCCAGCAGCTCCCAGACAGGGAAAAACACCATATATTTT.

This sequence joins TRBV5-4 and TRBJ2-3, with 8 positions matching TRBD2. Germline lookup yields CDR1 SGHNT and CDR2 YYREEE (reference sequence). V dropped 1 base and J dropped 2; count of bases not matched to a gene: 6. There are 16 residues in the CDR3. The CDR3 DNA follows: TGTGCCAGCAGCTTGTCGGGCGGGGGGTTCACAGATACGCAGTATTTT. Translating it yields CASSLSGGGFTDTQYF.

The chain has TRBV27 and TRBJ1-1; TRBD1 might be the D (5 bases). The germline V gene has CDR1 MNHEY and CDR2 SMNVEV (reference sequence). The V gene lost 3 bases and the J gene lost 1 base, with 12 bases spanning the gap. CDR3 length equals 15 residues. CDR3 nucleotide sequence: TGTGCCAGCAGTTTTCTCGGGGCAGGGAACACTGAAGCTTTCTTT. Translating gives CASSFLGAGNTEAFF.

This chain uses TRBV19 with TRBJ2-1; 9 bases map to TRBD1. Per the germline V gene, CDR1 is LNHDA and CDR2 is SQIVND (reference sequence). Trimming cost V 1 base and J 5 bases; bases outside gene matches: 9. There are 17 residues in the CDR3. The CDR3 DNA reads as TGTGCCAGTAGTATAGCGCCGGGACAGGGTATCCACAATGAGCAGTTCTTC. Translating it yields CASSIAPGQGIHNEQFF.

This clone was found a few times. The junction and the germline gene differ at one end; a read error may be behind it. This chain links TRBV4-1 with TRBJ2-3; TRBD1 or TRBD2 may be the D gene (6 bases each). The CDR3 sequence is 18 residues long. The germline CDR1 and CDR2 sequences are MGHRA and YSYEKL. In nucleotides, the CDR3 is TGCGCCAGCAGTCAAGTCGTCTCTTCGGGGGCCACCACAGATACGCAGTATTTT. Protein: CASSQVVSSGATTDTQYF.

The chain links TRBV7-2 to TRBJ2-2, with 12 bases matching TRBD2. V was clipped by 0 bases and J by 0 bases; unmatched bases: 11. CDR3 size: 21 residues. Per germline, CDR1 SGHTA and CDR2 FQGNSA. CDR3 coding DNA: TGTGCCAGCAGCTTAGCCCCTCTAGCGGGGGGGCCTTACGCGAACACCGGGGAGCTGTTTTTT. Translated, it gives CASSLAPLAGGPYANTGELFF.

V is TRBV27 and J is TRBJ1-5; D unclear. This CDR3 has 14 amino acids. The germline V gene encodes CDR1 MNHEY and CDR2 SMNVEV (reference sequence). V was trimmed by 3 bases and J by 0 bases, leaving 6 bases between them. The CDR3 reads CASSFKYSNQPQHF. CDR3 nucleotides: TGTGCCAGCAGTTTCAAGTATAGCAATCAGCCCCAGCATTTT.

The chain has TRBV2 and TRBJ1-1; unclear D gene. V lost 6 bases, J lost 2 bases, and 13 bases lay in between. The germline V gene has CDR1 SNHLY and CDR2 FYNNEI. The CDR3 extends over 14 amino acids. CDR3 in DNA: TGTGCCAGCAGGAGGACGGGTTATAACACTGAAGCTTTCTTT. As protein: CASRRTGYNTEAFF.

The chain is built from TRBV28 and TRBJ2-2; D gene ambiguous. This CDR3 has 12 amino acids. Trimming stripped 6 bases from V and 6 bases from J, with 8 bases between. Germline values: CDR1 MDHEN, CDR2 SYDVKM. Here the CDR3 reads CASRGSAGELFF. CDR3 sequence (DNA): TGTGCCAGCAGGGGGTCGGCCGGGGAGCTGTTTTTT.

J is TRBJ2-5 and V is TRBV2; 8 positions match TRBD1. CDR1 is SNHLY and CDR2 is FYNNEI in the germline V gene. V gave up 8 bases and J gave up 1 base; unmatched junction bases: 3. The CDR3 has 13 residues. Here the CDR3 DNA reads TGTGCCAGCGGGACAGGTCCCCAAGAGACCCAGTACTTC. Encoded protein: CASGTGPQETQYF. The variable domain in full, with the rest retrieved from reference TRBV2 and TRBJ2-5, is EPEVTQTPSHQVTQMGQEVILRCVPISNHLYFYWYRQILGQKVEFLVSFYNNEISEKSEIFDDQFSVERPDGSNFTLKIRSTKLEDSAMYFCASGTGPQETQYFGPGTRLLVL.

The chain uses TRBV21-1 and TRBJ1-2. TRBV21-1 is flagged as a pseudogene. CDR3 length: 16 residues. The CDR3 DNA reads TGTGCCAGCAGCAAGATCCACGAGGGGCTTGACTATGGCTACACCTTC. Amino acid sequence: CASSKIHEGLDYGYTF.

The chain is built from TRBV7-6 and TRBJ2-7; D may be TRBD1 or TRBD2 (5 bases each). The CDR3 extends over 15 amino acids. The V end was cut by 5 bases, the J end by 2 bases, with 16 bases between. Germline CDR1 SGHVS, CDR2 FNYEAQ. CDR3 nucleotides: TGTGCCAGCAGCCCGGCGTTGATGGGACCCTACGAGCAGTACTTC. This encodes CASSPALMGPYEQYF.